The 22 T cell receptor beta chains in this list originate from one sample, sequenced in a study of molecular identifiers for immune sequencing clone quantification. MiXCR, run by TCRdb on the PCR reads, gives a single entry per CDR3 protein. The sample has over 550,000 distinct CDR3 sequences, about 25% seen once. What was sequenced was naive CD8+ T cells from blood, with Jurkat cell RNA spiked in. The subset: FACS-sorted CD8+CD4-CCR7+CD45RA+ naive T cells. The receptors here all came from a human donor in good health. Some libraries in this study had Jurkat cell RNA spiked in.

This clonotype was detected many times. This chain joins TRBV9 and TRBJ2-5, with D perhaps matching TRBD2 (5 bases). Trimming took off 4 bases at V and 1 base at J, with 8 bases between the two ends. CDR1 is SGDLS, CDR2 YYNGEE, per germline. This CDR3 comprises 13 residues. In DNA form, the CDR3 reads TGTGCCAGCAGCCTGGACTTCCAAGAGACCCAGTACTTC. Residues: CASSLDFQETQYF.

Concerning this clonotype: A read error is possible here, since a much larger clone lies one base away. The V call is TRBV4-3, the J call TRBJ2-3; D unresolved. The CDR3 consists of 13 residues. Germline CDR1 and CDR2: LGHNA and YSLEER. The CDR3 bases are TGCGCCAGCAGCCAAGTATCCCCAGATACGCAGAATTTT. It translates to CASSQVSPDTQNF.

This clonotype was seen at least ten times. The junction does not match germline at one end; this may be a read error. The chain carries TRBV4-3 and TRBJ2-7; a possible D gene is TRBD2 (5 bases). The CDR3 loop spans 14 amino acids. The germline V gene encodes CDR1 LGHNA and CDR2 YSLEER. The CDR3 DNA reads TGCGCCAGCAGCCAAGATCCCCTAGCTTATGGTCTTACCTTC. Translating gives CASSQDPLAYGLTF.

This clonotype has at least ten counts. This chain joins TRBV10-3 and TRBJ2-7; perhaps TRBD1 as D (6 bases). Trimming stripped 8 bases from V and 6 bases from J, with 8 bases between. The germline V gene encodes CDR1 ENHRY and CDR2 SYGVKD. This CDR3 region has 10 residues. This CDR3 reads CAIGTPEQYF. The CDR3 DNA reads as TGTGCCATCGGGACACCCGAGCAGTACTTC.

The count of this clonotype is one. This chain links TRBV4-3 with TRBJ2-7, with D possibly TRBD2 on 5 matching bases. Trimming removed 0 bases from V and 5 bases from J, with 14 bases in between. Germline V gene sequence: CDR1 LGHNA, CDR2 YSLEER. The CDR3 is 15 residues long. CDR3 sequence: CASSQERRLEDEQYF. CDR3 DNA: TGCGCCAGCAGCCAAGAACGTAGGCTGGAGGACGAGCAGTACTTC.

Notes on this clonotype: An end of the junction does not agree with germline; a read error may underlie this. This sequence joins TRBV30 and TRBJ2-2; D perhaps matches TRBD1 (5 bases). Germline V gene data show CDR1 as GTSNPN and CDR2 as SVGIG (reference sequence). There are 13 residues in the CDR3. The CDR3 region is CAWDQGYTRELFF. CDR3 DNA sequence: TGTGCCTGGGACCAGGGATACACCCGGGAGCTGTTTTTT.

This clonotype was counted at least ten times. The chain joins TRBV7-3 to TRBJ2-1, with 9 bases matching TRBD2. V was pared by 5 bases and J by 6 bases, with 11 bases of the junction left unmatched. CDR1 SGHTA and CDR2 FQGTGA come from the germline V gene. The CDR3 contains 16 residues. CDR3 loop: CASSPQAGGSRNEQFF. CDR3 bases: TGTGCCAGCAGCCCCCAAGCGGGAGGAAGTCGCAATGAGCAGTTCTTC.

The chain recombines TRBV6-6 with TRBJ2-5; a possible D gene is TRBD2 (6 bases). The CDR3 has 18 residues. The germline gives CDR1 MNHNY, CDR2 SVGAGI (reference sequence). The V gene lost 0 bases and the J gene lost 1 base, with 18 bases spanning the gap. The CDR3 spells CASSYSGGTIPTQETQYF. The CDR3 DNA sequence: TGTGCCAGCAGTTACTCGGGGGGAACGATCCCCACCCAAGAGACCCAGTACTTC.

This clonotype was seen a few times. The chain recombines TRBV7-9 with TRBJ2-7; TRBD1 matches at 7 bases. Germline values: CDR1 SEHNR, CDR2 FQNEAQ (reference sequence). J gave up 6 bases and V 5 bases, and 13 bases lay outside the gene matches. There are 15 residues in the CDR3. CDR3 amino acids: CASSPAATGSREQYF. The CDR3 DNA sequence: TGTGCCAGCAGCCCCGCGGCGACAGGGAGTCGCGAGCAGTACTTC.

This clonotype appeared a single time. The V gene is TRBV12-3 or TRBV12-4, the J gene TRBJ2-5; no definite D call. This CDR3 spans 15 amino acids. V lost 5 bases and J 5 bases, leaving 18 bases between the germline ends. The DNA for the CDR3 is TGTGCCAGCAGTCCATGGTCCGGCCGAGAGGAGACCCAGTACTTC. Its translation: CASSPWSGREETQYF.

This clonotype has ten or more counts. The CDR3 nucleotides read TGCGCCAGCAGCCCTCCCCAAGTTTCAGGGTTCGGCACAGATACGCAGTATTTT. Its protein product is CASSPPQVSGFGTDTQYF. The chain has TRBV4-1 and TRBJ2-3; D might be TRBD1 (5 bases). V shed 4 bases and J shed 1 base, with 21 bases lying between them. The CDR3 totals 18 residues. Per germline, CDR1 MGHRA and CDR2 YSYEKL.

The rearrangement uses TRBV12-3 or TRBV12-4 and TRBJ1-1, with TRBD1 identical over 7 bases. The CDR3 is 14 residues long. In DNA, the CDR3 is TGTGAGAGCAGTTTAAGGGGACAGCTGGCTGAAGCTTTCTTT. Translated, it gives CESSLRGQLAEAFF.

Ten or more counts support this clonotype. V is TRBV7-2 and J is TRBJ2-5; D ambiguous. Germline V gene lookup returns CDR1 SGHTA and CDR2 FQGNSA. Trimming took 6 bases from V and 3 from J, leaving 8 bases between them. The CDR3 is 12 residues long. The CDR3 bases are TGTGCCAGCAGTAGTATAGAAGAGACCCAGTACTTC. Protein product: CASSSIEETQYF.

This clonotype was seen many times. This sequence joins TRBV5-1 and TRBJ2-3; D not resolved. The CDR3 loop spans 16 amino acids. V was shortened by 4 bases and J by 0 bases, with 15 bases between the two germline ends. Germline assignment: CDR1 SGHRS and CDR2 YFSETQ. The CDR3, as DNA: TGCGCCAGCAGCCCATTCTGGCCAGCTAGCACAGATACGCAGTATTTT. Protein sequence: CASSPFWPASTDTQYF.

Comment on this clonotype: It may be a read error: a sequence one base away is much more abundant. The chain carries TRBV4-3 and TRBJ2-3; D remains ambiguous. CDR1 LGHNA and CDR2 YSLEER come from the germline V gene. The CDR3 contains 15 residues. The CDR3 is CASSQEIRTTDAQYF. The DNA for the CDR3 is TGCGCCAGCAGCCAAGAGATCCGGACCACAGATGCGCAGTATTTT.

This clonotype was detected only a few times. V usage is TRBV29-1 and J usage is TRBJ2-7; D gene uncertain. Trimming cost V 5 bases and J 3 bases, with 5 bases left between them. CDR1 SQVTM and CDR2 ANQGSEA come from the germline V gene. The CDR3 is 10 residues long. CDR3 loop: CSVTDYEQYF. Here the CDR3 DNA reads TGCAGCGTTACCGACTACGAGCAGTACTTC.

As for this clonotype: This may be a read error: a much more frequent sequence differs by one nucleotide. The CDR3 loop is CASSPTRAGFSYEQYF. DNA of the CDR3: TGTGCCAGCAGTCCTACCCGGGCGGGTTTCTCCTACGAGCAGTACTTC. The chain carries TRBV28 and TRBJ2-7, with D possibly being TRBD2 (5 bases). This CDR3 region has 16 residues. CDR1 and CDR2 (germline): MDHEN, SYDVKM. V was cut by 5 bases and J by 0 bases, with 17 bases left in between.

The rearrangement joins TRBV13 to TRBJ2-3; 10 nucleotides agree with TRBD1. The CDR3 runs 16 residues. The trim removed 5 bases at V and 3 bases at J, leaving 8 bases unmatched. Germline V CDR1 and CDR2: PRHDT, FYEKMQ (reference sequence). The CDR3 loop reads CASSTMDRGITDTQYF. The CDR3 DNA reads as TGTGCCAGCAGCACCATGGACAGGGGGATTACAGATACGCAGTATTTT.

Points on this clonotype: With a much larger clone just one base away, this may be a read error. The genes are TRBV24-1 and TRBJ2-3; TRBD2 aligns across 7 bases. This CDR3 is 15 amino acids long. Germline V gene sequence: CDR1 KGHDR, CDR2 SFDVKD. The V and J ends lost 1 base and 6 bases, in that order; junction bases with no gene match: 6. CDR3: CATSDFQGAGDTQYF. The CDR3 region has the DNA TGTGCCACCAGTGATTTCCAGGGAGCGGGGGATACGCAGTATTTT.

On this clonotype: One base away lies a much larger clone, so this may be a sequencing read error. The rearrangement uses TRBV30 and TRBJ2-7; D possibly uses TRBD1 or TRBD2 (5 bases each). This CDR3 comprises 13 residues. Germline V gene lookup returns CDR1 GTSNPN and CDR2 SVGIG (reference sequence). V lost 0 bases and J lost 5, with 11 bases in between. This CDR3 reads CAWSVERGDEQYF. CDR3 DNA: TGTGCCTGGAGTGTAGAGAGGGGCGACGAGCAGTACTTC.

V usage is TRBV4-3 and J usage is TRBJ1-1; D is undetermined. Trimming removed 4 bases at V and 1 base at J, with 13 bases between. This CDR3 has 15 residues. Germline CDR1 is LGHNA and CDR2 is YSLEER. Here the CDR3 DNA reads TGCGCCAGCAGCCGCCACGAGGCAGCGAACACTGAAGCTTTCTTT. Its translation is CASSRHEAANTEAFF.

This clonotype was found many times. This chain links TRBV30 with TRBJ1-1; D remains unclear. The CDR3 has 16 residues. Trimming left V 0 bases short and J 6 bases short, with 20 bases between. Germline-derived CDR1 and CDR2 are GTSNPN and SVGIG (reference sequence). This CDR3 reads CAWSVPTVGGSAEAFF. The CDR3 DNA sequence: TGTGCCTGGAGTGTACCCACGGTAGGAGGTTCGGCTGAAGCTTTCTTT.